These T cell receptor beta chains were read from a single sample in a study of identical twins. TCRdb itself ran the 5' RACE reads through MiXCR, one entry per CDR3 protein. The repertoire holds around 280,000 distinct CDR3 sequences, with more than 6.5% as singletons. These data also featured in a second study, about yellow fever vaccine responses in identical twins.

Input material: memory (CD45RO+) T cells sorted from blood. These receptors came from a woman between 18 and 29 years old in good health. CDR3s include the opening cysteine and the closing phenylalanine or tryptophan. A D gene is named only where the DNA matches it firmly. Clone size is given for some rows only: seen once, a few or many times, or a class if the clone is expanded.

d_gene | j_gene | len | abundance | v_gene | CDR3aa | CDR3nt
NA | TRBJ1-2 | 16 | few | TRBV6-4 | CASSEIGGNTGYGYTF | TGTGCCAGCAGTGAGATTGGGGGTAACACCGGCTATGGCTACACCTTC
NA | TRBJ2-7 | 14 | many | TRBV7-8 | CASSLRGYSYEQYF | TGTGCCAGCAGCTTGAGGGGATACTCCTACGAGCAGTACTTC
NA | TRBJ2-5 | 15 | few | TRBV5-6 | CASSLLAGLMETQYF | TGTGCCAGCAGCTTGCTGGCGGGGCTGATGGAGACCCAGTACTTC
NA | TRBJ1-2 | 9 | NA | TRBV6-1 | CATGYGYTF | TGTGCCACGGGCTATGGCTACACCTTC
NA | TRBJ2-2 | 13 | NA | TRBV7-2 | CASSTRSPGELFF | TGTGCCAGCAGCACACGATCACCCGGGGAGCTGTTTTTT
TRBD2 | TRBJ2-1 | 19 | few | TRBV4-1 | CASSLRQDMGLAGGNEQFF | TGCGCCAGCAGCCTAAGACAAGACATGGGACTAGCGGGGGGGAATGAGCAGTTCTTC
NA | TRBJ2-3 | 12 | few | TRBV29-1 | CSVEAGPDTQYF | TGCAGCGTTGAAGCCGGCCCAGATACGCAGTATTTT
NA | TRBJ2-1 | 14 | NA | TRBV7-8 | CASSYSTLDNEQFF | TGTGCCAGCAGTTACAGCACACTAGACAATGAGCAGTTCTTC
NA | TRBJ2-5 | 14 | few | TRBV20-1 | CSASSPLARETQYF | TGCAGTGCTAGCAGCCCACTAGCACGGGAGACCCAGTACTTC
NA | TRBJ2-2 | 15 | few | TRBV5-1 | CASSLNRGATGELFF | TGCGCCAGCAGCTTGAACCGGGGGGCAACCGGGGAGCTGTTTTTT
TRBD1 | TRBJ2-1 | 14 | NA | TRBV25-1 | CASMEQGAYLEQFF | TGTGCCAGCATGGAACAGGGGGCCTACCTTGAGCAGTTCTTC
TRBD1 | TRBJ2-3 | 16 | NA | TRBV2 | CASSPRSRQGTDTQYF | TGTGCCAGCAGTCCCCGATCTAGACAGGGGACAGATACGCAGTATTTT
TRBD2 | TRBJ2-1 | 19 | few | TRBV3-1 | CASRLGGTSGSSFYNEQFF | TGTGCCAGCAGACTGGGGGGGACTAGCGGGAGTTCGTTCTACAATGAGCAGTTCTTC
NA | TRBJ2-7 | 15 | many | TRBV21-1 | CASSKPGTGRDEQYF | TGTGCCAGCAGCAAACCCGGGACAGGGAGAGACGAGCAGTACTTC
NA | TRBJ1-2 | 13 | few | TRBV6-1 | CASSGIGAYGYTF | TGTGCCAGCAGTGGGATAGGGGCCTATGGCTACACCTTC
NA | TRBJ2-2 | 17 | few | TRBV15 | CATSLGGVLRNTGELFF | TGTGCCACCAGCCTTGGCGGGGTTCTTAGGAACACCGGGGAGCTGTTTTTT
NA | TRBJ1-1 | 16 | NA | TRBV20-1 | CSASAPAGPLNTEAFF | TGCAGTGCCAGCGCCCCCGCGGGGCCTCTGAACACTGAAGCTTTCTTT
TRBD2 | TRBJ2-1 | 14 | NA | TRBV20-1 | CSASVSGGLNEQFF | TGCAGTGCTAGTGTTAGCGGGGGCCTGAATGAGCAGTTCTTC
NA | TRBJ2-1 | 14 | once | TRBV6-5 | CASSLGRPWGEQFF | TGTGCCAGCAGTTTGGGCAGACCCTGGGGGGAGCAGTTCTTC
TRBD1 | TRBJ2-1 | 16 | NA | TRBV18 | CASSPSGQGSAGEQFF | TGTGCCAGCTCACCAAGCGGACAGGGCTCCGCGGGTGAGCAGTTCTTC
NA | TRBJ2-1 | 16 | few | TRBV15 | CATSTRDPSSYNEQFF | TGTGCCACCAGCACAAGGGACCCCAGCTCCTACAATGAGCAGTTCTTC
TRBD2 | TRBJ2-3 | 15 | NA | TRBV2 | CASSERSGGLDTQYF | TGTGCCAGCAGTGAGAGGTCGGGGGGACTGGATACGCAGTATTTT
TRBD2 | TRBJ2-7 | 14 | many | TRBV10-3 | CAISAAGGSNEQYF | TGTGCCATCAGTGCTGCGGGAGGTTCCAACGAGCAGTACTTC
TRBD1 | TRBJ1-5 | 15 | many | TRBV12-3/TRBV12-4 | CASSPTGDSNQPQHF | TGTGCCAGCAGCCCGACAGGGGACAGCAATCAGCCCCAGCATTTT
TRBD1 | TRBJ2-2 | 14 | few | TRBV27 | CATHGTGRAGELFF | TGTGCTACGCACGGGACAGGGAGGGCCGGGGAGCTGTTTTTT
TRBD2 | TRBJ2-6 | 16 | NA | TRBV25-1 | CASSEWGGAGANVLTF | TGTGCCAGCAGTGAATGGGGGGGGGCTGGGGCCAACGTCCTGACTTTC
TRBD2 | TRBJ2-1 | 15 | NA | TRBV3-1 | CASSQRSGGSNEQFF | TGTGCCAGCAGCCAAAGAAGCGGGGGGAGCAATGAGCAGTTCTTC
TRBD2 | TRBJ2-7 | 15 | many | TRBV29-1 | CSVEDPDSGGYEQYF | TGCAGCGTTGAAGATCCGGATAGCGGGGGCTACGAGCAGTACTTC
TRBD2 | TRBJ2-3 | 17 | NA | TRBV9 | CASSVSGSYSSTDTQYF | TGTGCCAGCAGCGTGAGCGGGAGCTACTCTAGCACAGATACGCAGTATTTT
NA | TRBJ2-1 | 13 | NA | TRBV3-1 | CASSPLSGERQFF | TGTGCCAGCAGCCCCCTATCAGGGGAGAGGCAGTTCTTC
TRBD2 | TRBJ2-2 | 16 | NA | TRBV12-3/TRBV12-4 | CASSFRAGRNTGELFF | TGTGCCAGCAGTTTTAGAGCGGGGAGGAACACCGGGGAGCTGTTTTTT
TRBD1 | TRBJ2-1 | 16 | many | TRBV7-3 | CASSVKPGQGGHEQFF | TGTGCCAGCAGCGTAAAACCGGGACAGGGGGGCCATGAGCAGTTCTTC
NA | TRBJ2-5 | 14 | NA | TRBV2 | CASRRSGSRETQYF | TGTGCCAGCAGAAGGAGCGGGTCAAGGGAGACCCAGTACTTC
TRBD1 | TRBJ1-1 | 12 | few | TRBV25-1 | CAARGQETEAFF | TGTGCCGCCAGGGGACAGGAGACTGAAGCTTTCTTT
TRBD2 | TRBJ2-3 | 17 | few | TRBV2 | CASSPGTSGRAADTQYF | TGTGCCAGCAGTCCGGGGACTAGCGGGAGGGCCGCAGATACGCAGTATTTT
NA | TRBJ2-6 | 15 | NA | TRBV9 | CASSTEGRGANVLTF | TGTGCCAGCAGCACCGAGGGGCGTGGGGCCAACGTCCTGACTTTC
NA | TRBJ2-7 | 12 | many | TRBV2 | CASNQDGYEQYF | TGTGCCAGCAACCAAGACGGTTACGAGCAGTACTTC
TRBD1 | TRBJ2-2 | 16 | NA | TRBV6-1 | CASSAMTGRGTGELFF | TGTGCCAGCAGTGCCATGACAGGGAGAGGCACCGGGGAGCTGTTTTTT
NA | TRBJ1-5 | 13 | few | TRBV28 | CASSRRGNQPQHF | TGTGCCAGCAGTCGCCGCGGCAATCAGCCCCAGCATTTT
TRBD2 | TRBJ2-5 | 15 | few | TRBV20-1 | CSANSWTSHQETQYF | TGCAGTGCTAATTCCTGGACTAGCCACCAAGAGACCCAGTACTTC